The entry below describes one TCR beta chain. Germline V gene lookup returns CDR1 SEHNR and CDR2 FQNEAQ (reference sequence). The V end lost 5 bases, the J end lost 5 bases, and 8 bases lay between the germline ends. There are 12 residues in the CDR3. This sample was included in a study of blood T cell repertoires in COVID-19. Libraries were prepared by immunoSEQ multiplex PCR; TCRdb keeps only in-frame clonotypes and omits some of them. The sample has some 350,000 clones, over 70% seen once. Living in about two dozen US areas, the participants were between roughly 18 and 89 years of age. Each participant's cohort was designated according to participant-reported clinical history. Two consecutive negative NP/OP PCR tests, clearance, or resolved symptoms defined Cohort 3 recovery.

The specimen sequenced was PBMCs or T cells enriched from blood (not recorded which). The receptor's source is a man aged 25 to 40 who had recovered from COVID-19. The chain joins TRBV7-9 to TRBJ2-3; no firm D call. CDR3 coding DNA: TGTGCCAGCAGCCCCAGAGGAGATACGCAGTATTTT. Translating it yields CASSPRGDTQYF.